These 10 T cell receptor beta chains share one sample of origin, sequenced in a study of blood T cell repertoires in COVID-19. The method was immunoSEQ multiplex PCR; TCRdb's version includes in-frame clones alone and lacks a portion of them. This table holds 84,000 or so clones, roughly four fifths found once. Sequencing was done on a sample of peripheral blood. These receptors originate from a woman older than 75 with acute or convalescent COVID-19.

V usage is TRBV18 and J usage is TRBJ2-2, with 11 bases identical to TRBD2. Germline CDR1 reads KGHSH; CDR2 reads LQKENI. The CDR3 is made up of 18 amino acids. V lost 0 bases to trimming and J lost 0 bases; unmatched junction nucleotides: 3. The CDR3 region has the DNA TGTGCCAGCTCACCACCGTTAGCGGGAGGGTCGAACACCGGGGAGCTGTTTTTT. Encoded protein: CASSPPLAGGSNTGELFF.

A note on this clone: Distinct nucleotide sequences in the sample also encode this CDR3. V is TRBV6-5 and J is TRBJ2-7; tentative D call: TRBD1 (6 bases). There are 13 residues in the CDR3. Germline CDR1 and CDR2: MNHEY and SVGAGI. Trimming left V 6 bases short and J 0 bases short, with 9 bases between. The CDR3 DNA reads as TGTGCCAGCAGGAGGGACAACTCCTACGAGCAGTACTTC. It specifies CASRRDNSYEQYF.

The chain joins TRBV6-5 to TRBJ1-5; tentatively, D is TRBD1 (5 bases). V shed 6 bases and J shed 4 bases, with 7 bases lying between them. The CDR3 consists of 12 residues. Germline loops: CDR1 MNHEY, CDR2 SVGAGI. The CDR3 is CASREGNQPQHF. The CDR3 DNA reads TGTGCCAGCAGGGAGGGGAATCAGCCCCAGCATTTT.

The chain combines TRBV5-4 with TRBJ2-2, with D unresolved. The CDR3 runs to 17 residues. Trimming shortened V by 4 bases and J by 0 bases, and 16 bases separated the two germline ends. CDR1 and CDR2 from the germline V gene are SGHNT and YYREEE (reference sequence). CDR3 nucleotides: TGTGCCAGCAGCCAAGATTACAGAGCCGCGAACACCGGGGAGCTGTTTTTT. Encoded protein: CASSQDYRAANTGELFF.

This clone came up a few times. The genes are TRBV6-5 and TRBJ1-1; TRBD1 matches 7 bases. Germline values: CDR1 MNHEY, CDR2 SVGAGI. Trimming at V came to 6 bases and at J to 8 bases, leaving 6 bases not matched to a gene. CDR3 size: 12 residues. The CDR3 coding sequence is TGTGCCAGCAGGACAGGGATGCTCGAAGCTTTCTTT. This gives the protein CASRTGMLEAFF.

The chain links TRBV2 to TRBJ2-1; weak D call: TRBD1 (6 bases). CDR1 and CDR2 from the germline V gene are SNHLY and FYNNEI. This CDR3 contains 17 residues. V lost 7 bases to trimming and J lost 4 bases, with 23 bases between them. The CDR3 sequence: CASTAGAGDTLYNEQFF. The CDR3 DNA follows: TGTGCCAGCACGGCAGGGGCAGGGGACACACTATACAATGAGCAGTTCTTC.

The chain combines TRBV19 with TRBJ2-1; 9 nucleotides align to TRBD1. CDR1 and CDR2 from the germline V gene are LNHDA and SQIVND (reference sequence). With 5 bases clipped from V and 3 bases from J, the junction kept 5 bases outside the gene matches. The CDR3 has 15 amino acids. This CDR3 is CASSGGQGVYNEQFF. DNA of the CDR3: TGTGCCAGTAGTGGGGGACAGGGTGTCTACAATGAGCAGTTCTTC.

The CDR3: CASSTKFRGEQYF. CDR3 nucleotides: TGTGCCAGCAGCACCAAATTTCGGGGCGAGCAGTACTTC. The J gene is TRBJ2-7, the V gene TRBV5-8, with D perhaps TRBD2 (5 bases). Trimming shortened V by 4 bases and J by 6 bases, and 14 bases separated the two germline ends. Looked up from germline, CDR1 is SGHTS and CDR2 is YDEGEE. CDR3 length: 13 residues.

The chain is built from TRBV5-4 and TRBJ2-3, with D perhaps matching TRBD2 (5 bases). CDR3 length: 13 residues. The germline V and J ends were trimmed by 8 bases and 1 base, with 11 bases remaining between them. The germline gives CDR1 SGHNT, CDR2 YYREEE (reference sequence). DNA for the CDR3: TGTGCCAGTCTGGACGGGGGCACAGATACGCAGTATTTT. It specifies CASLDGGTDTQYF.

This clone was counted between two and nine times. The chain joins TRBV23-1 to TRBJ1-2; TRBD1 might be the D (5 bases). TRBV23-1 counts as an open reading frame of uncertain function. This CDR3 contains 13 residues. Trimming removed 0 bases at V and 8 bases at J, with 10 bases between. This CDR3 is CASSQSTGVGYTF. The CDR3 DNA follows: TGCGCCAGCAGTCAATCGACGGGGGTGGGCTACACCTTC.